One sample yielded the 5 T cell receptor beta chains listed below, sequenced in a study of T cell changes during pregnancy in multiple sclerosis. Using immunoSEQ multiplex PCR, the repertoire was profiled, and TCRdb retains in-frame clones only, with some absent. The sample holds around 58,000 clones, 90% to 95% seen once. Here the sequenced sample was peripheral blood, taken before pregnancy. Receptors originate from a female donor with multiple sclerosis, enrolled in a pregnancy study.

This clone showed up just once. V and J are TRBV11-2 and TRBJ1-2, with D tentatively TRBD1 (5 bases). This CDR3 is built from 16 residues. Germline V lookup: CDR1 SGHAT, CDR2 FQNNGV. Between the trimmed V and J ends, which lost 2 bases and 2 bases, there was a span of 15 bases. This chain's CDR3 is CASSLRSQGANYGYTF. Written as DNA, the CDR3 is TGTGCCAGCAGCTTAAGGTCCCAGGGTGCGAACTATGGCTACACCTTC.

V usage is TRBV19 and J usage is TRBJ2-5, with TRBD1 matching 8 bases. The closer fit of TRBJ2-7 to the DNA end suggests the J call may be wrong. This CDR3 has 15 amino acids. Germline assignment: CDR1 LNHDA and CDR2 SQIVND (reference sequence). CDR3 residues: CASQPNGQGPYEQYF. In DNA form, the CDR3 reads TGTGCCAGTCAACCCAATGGACAGGGTCCCTACGAGCAGTACTTC.

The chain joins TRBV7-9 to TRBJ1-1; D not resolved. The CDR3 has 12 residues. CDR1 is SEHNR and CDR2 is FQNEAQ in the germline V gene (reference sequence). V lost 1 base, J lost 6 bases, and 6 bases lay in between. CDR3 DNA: TGTGCCAGCAGCTTAGTGGCAGCTGAAGCTTTCTTT. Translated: CASSLVAAEAFF.

The CDR3 nucleotides are TGTGCCAGTTCGACCCAGGGATCTGGAAACACCATATATTTT. This encodes CASSTQGSGNTIYF. This sequence joins TRBV19 and TRBJ1-3, with a weak D call TRBD1 (5 bases). The CDR3 is 14 amino acids. Germline values: CDR1 LNHDA, CDR2 SQIVND (reference sequence). The ends were cut back, 8 bases at V and 1 base at J, with 12 bases in the middle.

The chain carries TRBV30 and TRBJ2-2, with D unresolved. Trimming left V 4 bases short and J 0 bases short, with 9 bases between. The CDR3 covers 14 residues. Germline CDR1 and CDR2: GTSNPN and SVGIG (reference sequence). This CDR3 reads CAWIRGSNTGELFF. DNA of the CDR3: TGTGCCTGGATAAGAGGATCGAACACCGGGGAGCTGTTTTTT.